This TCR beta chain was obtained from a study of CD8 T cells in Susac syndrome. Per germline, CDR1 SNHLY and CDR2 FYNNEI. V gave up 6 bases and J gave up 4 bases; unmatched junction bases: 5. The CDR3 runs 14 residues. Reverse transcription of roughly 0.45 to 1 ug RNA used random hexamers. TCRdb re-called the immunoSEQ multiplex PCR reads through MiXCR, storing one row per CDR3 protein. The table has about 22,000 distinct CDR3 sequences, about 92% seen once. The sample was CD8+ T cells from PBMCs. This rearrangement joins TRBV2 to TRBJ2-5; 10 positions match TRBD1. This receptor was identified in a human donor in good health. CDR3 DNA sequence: TGTGCCAGCAGGACAGGGGGCGCGGTAGAGACCCAGTACTTC. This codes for CASRTGGAVETQYF.